This T cell receptor (beta chain) was captured by sequencing in a study of Tregs in tolerant kidney transplant recipients. Study-wide points: No direct test of biological reproducibility was done here.

The trim removed 0 bases at V and 2 bases at J, leaving 13 bases unmatched. The germline CDR1 and CDR2 sequences are SGHNT and YYREEE (reference sequence). The CDR3 sequence is 18 residues long. This clone has more than one count but fewer than ten. Its antigen is still unknown. CD4+CD25+CD127- Tregs, CD4+CD25- non-Tregs, CD4 and CD8 cells were sorted. Assay used: immunoSEQ multiplex PCR; TCRdb lists only in-frame clones, some missing. The sample consists of around 78,000 clones, approximately 90% of them appearing once. The sequence derives from a human donor who received a combined kidney and bone marrow transplant. This material consisted of Tregs from blood, taken before the transplant. V is TRBV5-4 and J is TRBJ2-5, with 7 bases fitting TRBD2. The CDR3 nucleotides are TGTGCCAGCAGCTTGGTCGTATCTAGCGGAGGCTTTCAAGAGACCCAGTACTTC. This gives the protein CASSLVVSSGGFQETQYF.